This TCR beta chain was sequenced during a study of shared clonotypes between healthy human individuals. Study overall: Used for every donor were three CD4 naive, three CD4 memory, two CD8 naive and one CD8 memory plate.

Both subsets, CD45RA+ naive and CD45RA-negative memory, were split from the CD4+ cells. The table came from immunoSEQ multiplex PCR; TCRdb's copy has only in-frame clones and leaves some out. This sample yields 2 million or so clones, of which 95% are seen a single time; 0.13% belongs to the top ten. Study conclusions and caveats: The naive CD4 repertoires of several donors were compared, and around 4.9% of clonotypes were shared. A generally larger estimated richness was seen in naive subsets than in memory subsets.

Concerning this clone itself: Its antigen is unidentified.

Germline CDR1 reads SGHDT; CDR2 reads YYEEEE. The V and J ends lost 0 bases and 3 bases respectively, with 12 bases between them. CDR3 size: 15 residues. Sequenced material: naive CD4+ T cells sorted from blood. Subset defined: CD45RA+ positively selected. The origin of this receptor is a man aged 18 to 30 in good health. V gene TRBV5-6 combines with J gene TRBJ1-1; D gene unclear. DNA for the CDR3: TGTGCCAGCAGCTTGGCGCGAGGCCGGGACACTGAAGCTTTCTTT. Amino acids: CASSLARGRDTEAFF.